The text below deals with one TCR beta chain. The germline V gene encodes CDR1 WNHNN and CDR2 SYGVQD (reference sequence). The junction had 5 bases not matched to a gene; V was cut back by 6 bases and J by 8 bases. This CDR3 comprises 15 residues. This sample was taken from a study of T cell responses to AZD1222 COVID-19 vaccine. Study as a whole: Both about-4-week and about-12-week second-dose recipients were combined.

Measured with immunoSEQ multiplex PCR; TCRdb has only the in-frame clones, and not every one. The data show about 110,000 clones, with 90% seen just once and 5% to 6% held by the top ten. The chain couples TRBV10-1 to TRBJ2-1, with 15 bases identical to TRBD2. The TCR sequence derives from an adult in good health. Sequenced material: peripheral blood, taken on day 0 of AZD1222 vaccination. CDR3 residues: CASSTGTSGRYEQFF. CDR3 bases: TGCGCCAGCAGCACCGGGACTAGCGGGAGGTATGAGCAGTTCTTC.